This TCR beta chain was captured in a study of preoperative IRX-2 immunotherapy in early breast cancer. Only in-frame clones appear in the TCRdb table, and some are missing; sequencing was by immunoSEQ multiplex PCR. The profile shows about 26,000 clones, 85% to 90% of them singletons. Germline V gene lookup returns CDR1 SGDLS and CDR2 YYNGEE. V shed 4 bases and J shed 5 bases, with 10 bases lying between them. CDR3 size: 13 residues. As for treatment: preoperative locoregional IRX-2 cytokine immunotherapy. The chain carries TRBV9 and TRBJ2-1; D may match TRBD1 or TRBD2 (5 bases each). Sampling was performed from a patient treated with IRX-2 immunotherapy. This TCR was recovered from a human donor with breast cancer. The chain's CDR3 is CASSSGPDNEQFF. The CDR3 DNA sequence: TGTGCCAGCAGCTCGGGACCAGACAATGAGCAGTTCTTC.